This entry lists 12 T cell receptor beta chains sequenced from one sample in a study of CD8+CD57+ T cells in acquired aplastic anemia. Investigators profiled TCR beta VDJ and CDR3 from genomic DNA template. TCRdb passed the reads through MiXCR, listing each CDR3 protein once. The table shows fewer than 250,000 distinct CDR3 sequences, with roughly 53% occurring only once. Patients selected for sequencing had displayed CD8+CD57+ cell expansion by flow cytometry. Material for sequencing was sorted CD4+, CD8+, or CD8+CD57+ T cells (not recorded which) from PBMCs. The receptors here all came from a human donor with aplastic anemia.

This clonotype showed up many times. The V call is TRBV6-5, the J call TRBJ1-3; 7 bases are a match to TRBD1. This CDR3 contains 15 residues. With V trimmed by 2 bases and J by 0 bases, 1 base remained unmatched. CDR1 is MNHEY, CDR2 SVGAGI, per germline. CDR3 in DNA: TGTGCCAGCAGTTACAACAGGGGCTCTGGAAACACCATATATTTT. Its translation: CASSYNRGSGNTIYF.

V and J are TRBV3-1 and TRBJ2-4, with 8 bases that match TRBD1. The CDR3 has 17 residues. The J segment lost 7 bases and the V segment lost 3 bases, leaving 14 bases of the junction unmatched. The germline CDR1 and CDR2 sequences are LGHDT and YNNKEL (reference sequence). The CDR3 loop reads CASSQRHQDRAQNIQYF. In nucleotides, the CDR3 is TGTGCCAGCAGCCAGCGCCACCAGGACAGGGCGCAGAACATTCAGTACTTC.

This clonotype was picked up many times. The chain combines TRBV2 with TRBJ2-7; tentatively, D is TRBD1 (5 bases). CDR1 and CDR2 from the germline V gene are SNHLY and FYNNEI. The CDR3 is 16 residues long. The V end was cut by 0 bases, the J end by 7 bases, with 19 bases between. DNA of the CDR3: TGTGCCAGCAGTGAAGCGCTATGGGGTAGGGGTCGGGAGCAGTACTTC. It yields the protein CASSEALWGRGREQYF.

The chain recombines TRBV5-6 with TRBJ1-3; maybe TRBD1 (5 bases). Deletions cut 0 bases from V and 8 bases from J, with 15 bases between. Germline assignment: CDR1 SGHDT and CDR2 YYEEEE. The CDR3 totals 15 residues. CDR3 in amino acids: CASSLGGRVGDTIYF. The DNA for the CDR3 is TGTGCCAGCAGCTTGGGGGGCAGGGTGGGAGACACCATATATTTT. Using reference TRBV5-6 and TRBJ1-3 for the parts outside the CDR3, the full variable domain is DAGVTQSPTHLIKTRGQQVTLRCSPKSGHDTVSWYQQALGQGPQFIFQYYEEEERQRGNFPDRFSGHQFPNYSSELNVNALLLGDSALYLCASSLGGRVGDTIYFGEGSWLTVV.

This chain links TRBV25-1 with TRBJ1-2; tentative D call: TRBD1 (6 bases). With 1 base removed from V and 7 bases from J, the gap between germline ends came to 19 bases. CDR3 size: 16 residues. Per the germline V gene, CDR1 is MGHDK and CDR2 is SYGVNS. DNA for the CDR3: TGTGCCAGCAGTGAATTTAGCCCGGACACAGGGCCTGGCTACACCTTC. Amino acid sequence: CASSEFSPDTGPGYTF.

This clonotype was detected ten times or more. The chain is built from TRBV6-5 and TRBJ2-7, with no clear D. CDR3 length equals 12 residues. The germline CDR1 and CDR2 sequences are MNHEY and SVGAGI. Deletions cut 6 bases from V and 2 bases from J, with 8 bases between. CDR3 sequence (DNA): TGTGCCAGCAGGGGCAGTACCTACGAGCAGTACTTC. Translated: CASRGSTYEQYF.

Remarks on this clonotype: The CDR3 ends on some other residue instead of the conserved phenylalanine or tryptophan, so this is likely a read error. The CDR3 reads CAGSFLQGHRYGYTV. The CDR3 bases are TGTGCCGGCAGTTTCCTCCAGGGACACCGGTATGGCTACACCGTC. The chain employs TRBV28 and TRBJ1-2; TRBD1 is a possible D gene (6 bases). CDR1 and CDR2 from the germline V gene are MDHEN and SYDVKM. This CDR3 contains 15 residues.

The V gene is TRBV24-1, the J gene TRBJ2-3; D unresolved. CDR3 length: 16 amino acids. The V end was cut by 1 base, the J end by 0 bases, with 10 bases between. From germline, CDR1 is KGHDR and CDR2 SFDVKD. Here the CDR3 reads CATSDFWQISTDTQYF. The DNA for the CDR3 is TGTGCCACCAGTGATTTTTGGCAGATCAGCACAGATACGCAGTATTTT.

The J gene is TRBJ1-4, the V gene TRBV29-1; 7 bases align to TRBD1. The V gene's germline CDR1 is SQVTM and CDR2 ANQGSEA. CDR3 length: 12 amino acids. The ends lost 7 bases at V and 3 bases at J; junction bases unmatched: 2. The CDR3 coding sequence is TGCAGCGGGACAGGAGCTAATGAAAAACTGTTTTTT. It encodes CSGTGANEKLFF.

This rearrangement joins TRBV11-2 to TRBJ2-1; 9 positions agree with TRBD2. Trimming took 5 bases from V and 1 from J; bases not matched to a gene: 3. Germline-derived CDR1 and CDR2 are SGHAT and FQNNGV. CDR3 size: 15 residues. The CDR3 nucleotides read TGTGCCAGCAGCGAGAGCGGGGGGTCCTACAATGAGCAGTTCTTC. Protein: CASSESGGSYNEQFF.

The chain recombines TRBV7-3 with TRBJ2-3; D possibly corresponds to TRBD1 (5 bases). This CDR3 region has 14 residues. The germline V and J ends were trimmed by 7 bases and 2 bases, with 13 bases remaining between them. Germline CDR1 SGHTA, CDR2 FQGTGA. CDR3 in DNA: TGTGCCAGCACCTCAGGGTGGTCCACAGATACGCAGTATTTT. As protein: CASTSGWSTDTQYF.

V and J are TRBV10-1 and TRBJ1-6; 7 nucleotides line up with TRBD1. Germline values: CDR1 WNHNN, CDR2 SYGVQD (reference sequence). The V gene end was trimmed by 2 bases and the J gene end by 7 bases; junction bases not matched to a gene: 2. The CDR3 extends over 14 amino acids. CDR3 nucleotide sequence: TGCGCCAGCAGTGAGATGACAGGGAATTCACCCCTCCACTTT. Translating it yields CASSEMTGNSPLHF.